The source of this T cell receptor (beta chain) is a study of T cell changes during pregnancy in multiple sclerosis. The protocol was immunoSEQ multiplex PCR, while the TCRdb copy is restricted to in-frame clones and leaves out a portion. The sample gives just under 85,000 clones, approximately 90% of which show up once; roughly 2.5% is in the top ten. The germline V gene encodes CDR1 SGHKS and CDR2 YYEKEE (reference sequence). The J segment lost 1 base and the V segment lost 5 bases, leaving 4 bases of the junction unmatched. The CDR3 loop spans 14 amino acids. The material sequenced was peripheral blood, taken in the first trimester of pregnancy. This sequence originates from a female donor with multiple sclerosis, enrolled in a pregnancy study. The chain joins TRBV5-5 to TRBJ1-1; 8 bases agree with TRBD1. CDR3: CASRPGTGNTEAFF. The CDR3 DNA follows: TGTGCCAGCAGACCTGGGACAGGGAACACTGAAGCTTTCTTT.